The source of this TCR beta chain is a study of T-cell memory formation after mild COVID-19. TCRdb re-called the 5' RACE reads with MiXCR, one entry per CDR3 protein. The repertoire holds around 300,000 distinct CDR3 sequences, with approximately 19% as singletons. Study-wide results and limits: From day 15 to 85, contracting clones were balanced between CD4 and CD8, whereas later expanders leaned toward CD4+. Nothing showed for sure that second-wave clones peaking on day 37 were SARS-CoV-2 specific. Pre-infection memory showed some responding clones, and this suggested that cross-reactive memory joined. Shrinking CD4+ clones were chiefly CM and EM; CD8+ ones were chiefly EMRA.

With regard to this clonotype: Its antigen is not identified.

Trimming cost V 0 bases and J 4 bases, with 9 bases left between them. The CDR3 consists of 13 residues. The germline V gene encodes CDR1 DFQATT and CDR2 SNEGSKA (reference sequence). The sample was PBMCs or a T cell subset sorted from them (not recorded which). The V call is TRBV20-1, the J call TRBJ1-1, with a tentative D call TRBD1 (5 bases). This receptor was taken from a young man who had mild COVID-19 (a few samples of this study predate the infection). Cell type and time point are not known. CDR3 bases: TGCAGTGCTAGAGATGTGAGGGGCACTGAAGCTTTCTTT. It is translated as CSARDVRGTEAFF.